A selection of T cell receptor beta chains follows, all from one sample in a study of blood T cell repertoires in COVID-19. Sequencing used immunoSEQ multiplex PCR; TCRdb keeps in-frame clones, though not all of them. The sample holds over 150,000 clones, approximately 90% seen once. Sequencing input: peripheral blood. These receptors originate from a woman aged 55-69 years who had recovered from COVID-19. CDR3s include the opening cysteine and the closing phenylalanine or tryptophan. The D gene is left open where the match is weak. Clone size is given for some rows only: seen once, a few or many times, or a class if the clone is expanded.

length: 13
V: TRBV5-1
size: -
J: TRBJ2-2
D: -
DNA: TGCGCCAGCAGCTTGGACATCCCGGGGGAGCTGTTTTTT
CDR3: CASSLDIPGELFF

length: 15
V: TRBV9
size: once
J: TRBJ2-7
D: -
DNA: TGTGCCAGCAGCGTAGAATCAGGGCCAGATTACGAGCAGTACTTC
CDR3: CASSVESGPDYEQYF

length: 14
V: TRBV5-6
size: -
J: TRBJ1-4
D: -
DNA: TGTGCCAGCAGCTTTGGGGGGGCCGGGGAAAAACTGTTTTTT
CDR3: CASSFGGAGEKLFF

length: 14
V: TRBV11-2
size: -
J: TRBJ1-2
D: TRBD1
DNA: TGTGCCAGCAGCTCCGGACAGGGGTGGTGGGGCTACACCTTC
CDR3: CASSSGQGWWGYTF

length: 14
V: TRBV4-1
size: -
J: TRBJ1-5
D: -
DNA: TGCGCCAGCAGCCAAATCAGGGTCGGCGGGCCCCAGCATTTT
CDR3: CASSQIRVGGPQHF

length: 14
V: TRBV19
size: -
J: TRBJ2-7
D: -
DNA: TGTGCCAGTAGTATTTCGGGGGAAGCCTACGAGCAGTACTTC
CDR3: CASSISGEAYEQYF

length: 14
V: TRBV11-2
size: -
J: TRBJ1-6
D: -
DNA: TGTGCCAGCAGCTTCCCCCAGGGAGGTTCACCCCTCCACTTT
CDR3: CASSFPQGGSPLHF

length: 14
V: TRBV11-3
size: -
J: TRBJ2-1
D: TRBD1
DNA: TGTGCCAGCAGCTTAACGGGACAGGGGAATGAGCAGTTCTTC
CDR3: CASSLTGQGNEQFF

length: 13
V: TRBV20-1
size: -
J: TRBJ1-1
D: -
DNA: TGCAGTGCTAGTCCCGGGAGGATCACTGAAGCTTTCTTT
CDR3: CSASPGRITEAFF

length: 13
V: TRBV30
size: few
J: TRBJ2-4
D: -
DNA: TGTGCCCACTCTAGGCCCTGGCAAAACATTCAGTACTTC
CDR3: CAHSRPWQNIQYF

length: 14
V: TRBV2
size: -
J: TRBJ2-7
D: -
DNA: TGTGCCAGCCGACCGGAGGACAGACCCTACGAGCAGTACTTC
CDR3: CASRPEDRPYEQYF

length: 15
V: TRBV4-1
size: -
J: TRBJ2-7
D: -
DNA: TGCGCCAGCAGCCAAGTTTGGGACGACAGGAGCGAGCAGTACTTC
CDR3: CASSQVWDDRSEQYF

length: 14
V: TRBV5-6
size: once
J: TRBJ2-3
D: TRBD2
DNA: TGTGCCAGCAGCGGGACTAGCGGGGGAGATACGCAGTATTTT
CDR3: CASSGTSGGDTQYF

length: 14
V: TRBV2
size: -
J: TRBJ1-1
D: TRBD1
DNA: TGTGCCAGCAGTATTGGACAGGGGGACACTGAAGCTTTCTTT
CDR3: CASSIGQGDTEAFF

length: 15
V: TRBV6-2/TRBV6-3
size: -
J: TRBJ2-7
D: TRBD1
DNA: TGTGCCAGCAACCCGACAGGGTCCTTATCCTACGAGCAGTACTTC
CDR3: CASNPTGSLSYEQYF

length: 13
V: TRBV7-9
size: -
J: TRBJ1-2
D: -
DNA: TGTGCCAGCAGGCCGGACAGTAACTATGGCTACACCTTC
CDR3: CASRPDSNYGYTF

length: 16
V: TRBV27
size: -
J: TRBJ1-3
D: TRBD1
DNA: TGTGCCAGCAGTTTGTTGGGACAGGGGACGGGAAACACCATATATTTT
CDR3: CASSLLGQGTGNTIYF

length: 15
V: TRBV14
size: -
J: TRBJ2-1
D: -
DNA: TGTGCCAGCAGACCGACAGAAGCCCCCCACAATGAGCAGTTCTTC
CDR3: CASRPTEAPHNEQFF

length: 15
V: TRBV5-1
size: -
J: TRBJ2-2
D: TRBD2
DNA: TGCGCCAGCAGCCAAGCGAGCGGGGGGACCGGGGAGCTGTTTTTT
CDR3: CASSQASGGTGELFF

length: 15
V: TRBV10-3
size: few
J: TRBJ1-2
D: -
DNA: TGTGCCATCAGTGAACCCCCAGGGATGGGGTATGGCTACACCTTC
CDR3: CAISEPPGMGYGYTF

length: 17
V: TRBV18
size: few
J: TRBJ2-1
D: -
DNA: TGTGCCAGCTCACCACCAGCTAGCAGCGGTGGGTACAATGAGCAGTTCTTC
CDR3: CASSPPASSGGYNEQFF

length: 13
V: TRBV2
size: -
J: TRBJ1-3
D: -
DNA: TGTGCCAGCAGTGTCTTAAATGGAAACACCATATATTTT
CDR3: CASSVLNGNTIYF

length: 13
V: TRBV19
size: -
J: TRBJ2-5
D: -
DNA: TGTGCCAGTAGTCCCCAGGGGGGAGAGACCCAGTACTTC
CDR3: CASSPQGGETQYF

length: 12
V: TRBV28
size: -
J: TRBJ2-1
D: -
DNA: TGTGCCAGCAGTGTCACCTACAATGAGCAGTTCTTC
CDR3: CASSVTYNEQFF